This passage covers 6 T cell receptor beta chains from one sample sequenced in a study of T-cell reconstitution after alpha-beta-depleted transplantation in children. During its preparation, the TCRbeta library received unique molecular identifiers. TCRdb fed the PCR reads into MiXCR, producing one record per CDR3 protein. The table has about 610,000 distinct CDR3 sequences, over 20% seen once. The material sequenced was PBMCs, taken before TCRalphabeta/CD19-depleted stem cell transplant. The receptor set was obtained from a boy in the first two years of life with Wiskott-Aldrich syndrome, due to receive a stem cell transplant.

The sample holds a few counts of this clonotype. The chain couples TRBV5-1 to TRBJ2-1, with 7 positions matching TRBD1. The CDR3 runs to 16 residues. Germline loops: CDR1 SGHRS, CDR2 YFSETQ. V lost 0 bases, J lost 4 bases, and 7 bases stayed unmatched. The CDR3 is CASSLGGGAVYNEQFF. CDR3 nucleotides: TGCGCCAGCAGCTTGGGAGGGGGCGCGGTATACAATGAGCAGTTCTTC. The full variable domain, rest sourced from reference TRBV5-1 and TRBJ2-1, is KAGVTQTPRYLIKTRGQQVTLSCSPISGHRSVSWYQQTPGQGLQFLFEYFSETQRNKGNFPGRFSGRQFSNSRSEMNVSTLELGDSALYLCASSLGGGAVYNEQFFGPGTRLTVL.

The rearrangement links TRBV7-9 to TRBJ2-1; unclear D gene. Germline values: CDR1 SEHNR, CDR2 FQNEAQ (reference sequence). V gave up 0 bases and J gave up 7 bases, with 10 bases separating them. CDR3 length equals 14 residues. CDR3 protein: CASSLAMYENEQFF. The CDR3 region has the DNA TGTGCCAGCAGCTTAGCGATGTATGAGAATGAGCAGTTCTTC. The entire variable domain, with the rest obtained from reference TRBV7-9 and TRBJ2-1, is as follows: DTGVSQNPRHKITKRGQNVTFRCDPISEHNRLYWYRQTLGQGPEFLTYFQNEAQLEKSRLLSDRFSAERPKGSFSTLEIQRTEQGDSAMYLCASSLAMYENEQFFGPGTRLTVL.

The rearrangement joins TRBV5-8 to TRBJ1-1, with 12 positions matching TRBD1. Trimming at V came to 3 bases and at J to 3 bases, leaving 3 bases not matched to a gene. Germline assignment: CDR1 SGHTS and CDR2 YDEGEE. The CDR3 sequence is 15 residues long. CDR3 DNA sequence: TGTGCCAGCAGCTCGGGACAGGGGGCGTACACTGAAGCTTTCTTT. This sequence encodes CASSSGQGAYTEAFF.

About this clonotype: An end of the junction does not agree with germline; a read error may underlie this. The chain has TRBV6-1 and TRBJ1-4; D perhaps matches TRBD1 (5 bases). This CDR3 has 16 residues. Germline V gene lookup returns CDR1 MNHNS and CDR2 SASEGT. The CDR3 DNA reads as TGTGCCAGCAAACCGGGACGGGAAGGCCAAAATGAAAAACTTTTTTTT. Translating it yields CASKPGREGQNEKLFF.

The gene calls are TRBV10-3 and TRBJ2-2, with D maybe TRBD1 (5 bases). The CDR3 is made up of 16 amino acids. Germline V CDR1 and CDR2: ENHRY, SYGVKD. V gave up 2 bases and J gave up 5 bases, with 15 bases separating them. CDR3: CAISEVGRLMTGELFF. In DNA, the CDR3 is TGTGCCATCAGTGAGGTGGGGCGACTCATGACCGGGGAGCTGTTTTTT.

This clonotype was seen a few times. V gene TRBV7-8 combines with J gene TRBJ2-1, with D perhaps matching TRBD2 (6 bases). The CDR3 covers 16 residues. V was clipped by 2 bases and J by 10 bases, with 21 bases between them. In germline, CDR1 is SGHVS, CDR2 FQNEAQ. The CDR3 spells CASSLPSRWGVGEQFF. The CDR3 DNA is TGTGCCAGCAGCTTACCTTCCCGTTGGGGGGTCGGGGAGCAGTTCTTC.